The present T cell receptor (beta chain) was sequenced within a study of T cell changes during pregnancy in multiple sclerosis. After removal of 2 bases from V and 0 bases from J, the junction contained 0 bases not matched to a gene. CDR3 length: 15 amino acids. The germline CDR1 and CDR2 sequences are SGHVS and FQNEAQ. Using immunoSEQ multiplex PCR, the repertoire was profiled, and TCRdb retains in-frame clones only, with some absent. The sample has tens of thousands of clones, more than 90% seen once. This chain uses TRBV7-8 with TRBJ2-1, with 8 bases identical to TRBD1. Specimen: peripheral blood, collected in the third trimester of pregnancy. The sequence was collected from a female donor in good health, enrolled as a control in a pregnancy study. CDR3 residues: CASSLTGGSYNEQFF. The CDR3 DNA is TGTGCCAGCAGCTTAACAGGGGGCTCCTACAATGAGCAGTTCTTC.